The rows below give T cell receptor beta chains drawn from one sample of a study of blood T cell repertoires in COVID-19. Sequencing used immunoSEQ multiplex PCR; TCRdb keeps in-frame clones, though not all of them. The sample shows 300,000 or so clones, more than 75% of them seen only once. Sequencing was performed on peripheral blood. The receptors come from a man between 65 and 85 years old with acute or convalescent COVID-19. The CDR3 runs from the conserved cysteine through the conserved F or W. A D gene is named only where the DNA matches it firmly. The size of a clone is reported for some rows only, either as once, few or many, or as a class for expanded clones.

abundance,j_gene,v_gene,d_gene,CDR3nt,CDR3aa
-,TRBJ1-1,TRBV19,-,TGTGCCAGTGGGCTGCGCACTGAAGCTTTCTTT,CASGLRTEAFF
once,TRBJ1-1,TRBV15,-,TGTGCCACCAGCAGAGAAGGAAGGGGCCGCACTGAAGCTTTCTTT,CATSREGRGRTEAFF
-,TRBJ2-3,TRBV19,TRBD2,TGTGCCAGTCGCCGGGCGGGAGAAGGTTGGGCAGATACGCAGTATTTT,CASRRAGEGWADTQYF
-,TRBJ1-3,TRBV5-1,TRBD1,TGCGCCAGCAGGGATGAGGGGGCGAGGGGAAACACCATATATTTT,CASRDEGARGNTIYF
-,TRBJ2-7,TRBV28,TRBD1,TGTGCCAGCAGTTCCGTGGGACAGGGTAACTACGAGCAGTACTTC,CASSSVGQGNYEQYF
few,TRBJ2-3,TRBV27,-,TGTGCCAGCAGTTTCCGGGTCACAGATACGCAGTATTTT,CASSFRVTDTQYF
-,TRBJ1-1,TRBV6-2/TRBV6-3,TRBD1,TGTGCCAGCAGTAACCCAGGGGGCTTGACTGAAGCTTTCTTT,CASSNPGGLTEAFF
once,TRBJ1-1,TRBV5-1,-,TGCGCCAGCAGCGGCGGAACGGGGGACACTGAAGCTTTCTTT,CASSGGTGDTEAFF
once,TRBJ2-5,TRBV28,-,TGTGCCAGCAGTTTGTATGCGGGGCCCAGGACCCAGTACTTC,CASSLYAGPRTQYF
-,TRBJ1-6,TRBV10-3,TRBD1,TGTGCCATCAGTGAGTCTTTTGGGACAGCTAATTCACCCCTCCACTTT,CAISESFGTANSPLHF
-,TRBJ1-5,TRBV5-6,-,TGTGCCAGCAGCTTTTACCTATATAGCAATCAGCCCCAGCATTTT,CASSFYLYSNQPQHF
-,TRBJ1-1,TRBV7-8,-,TGTGCCAGCAGCTCGGGGGGGGCGGCTTTGCTGAACACTGAAGCTTTCTTT,CASSSGGAALLNTEAFF
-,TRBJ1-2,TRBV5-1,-,TGCGCCAGCAGCTTGGAGGGGGAATCGTTTGGCTACACCTTC,CASSLEGESFGYTF
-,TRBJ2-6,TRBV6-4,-,TGTGCCAGCAGTGACGAACTCCCCAGACACTCCAGTGGGGCCAACGTCCTGACTTTC,CASSDELPRHSSGANVLTF
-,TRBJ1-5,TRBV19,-,TGTGCCAGTAAAGGTGCCGGCAGCCAGGTCCAGCATTTT,CASKGAGSQVQHF
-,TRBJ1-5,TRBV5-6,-,TGTGCCAGCAGCCTCGCCCAGGGAGGTCAGCCCCAGCATTTT,CASSLAQGGQPQHF
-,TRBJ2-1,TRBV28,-,TGTGCCAGCAGTTTAGTAGGGGGGGGGTTTAATGAGCAGTTCTTC,CASSLVGGGFNEQFF
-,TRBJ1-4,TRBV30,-,TGTGCCTGGAGCCTTATCGGCCAGGGAAATGAAAAACTGTTTTTT,CAWSLIGQGNEKLFF
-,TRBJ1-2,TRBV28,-,TGTGCCAGCAGTTTCCTGGGGGGATATGGCTACACCTTC,CASSFLGGYGYTF
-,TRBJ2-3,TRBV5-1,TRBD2,TGCGCCAGCAGCTTCGGTCCAGCGGGAGGAGGGGGTACGCAGTATTTT,CASSFGPAGGGGTQYF
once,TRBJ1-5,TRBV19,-,TGTGCCAGTAGTATTTCCAGACAGCCCCAGCATTTT,CASSISRQPQHF
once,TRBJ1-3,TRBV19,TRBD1,TGTGCCAGTGAGGACGAAACAGGGGGCGACGGAAACACCATATATTTT,CASEDETGGDGNTIYF
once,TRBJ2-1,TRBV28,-,TGTGCCAGCAGTTCCCAACTGGTGGAGCAGTTCTTC,CASSSQLVEQFF
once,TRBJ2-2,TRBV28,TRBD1,TGTGCCAGCAGACCCGGACAGGGCGGCGCCGGGGAGCTGTTTTTT,CASRPGQGGAGELFF
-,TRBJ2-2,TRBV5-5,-,TGTGCCAGCAGCTTTGAGCCAACCGGGGAGCTGTTTTTT,CASSFEPTGELFF
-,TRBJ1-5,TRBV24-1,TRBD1,TGTGCCACCAGTGATACAGGGGGCTATAGCAATCAGCCCCAGCATTTT,CATSDTGGYSNQPQHF
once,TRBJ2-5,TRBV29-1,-,TGCAGCGTTTTACAGGGCCAAGAGACCCAGTACTTC,CSVLQGQETQYF
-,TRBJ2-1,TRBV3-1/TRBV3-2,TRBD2,TGTGCCAGCAGCCAAGATTTAGCGGGAGCCCACTACAATGAGCAGTTCTTC,CASSQDLAGAHYNEQFF
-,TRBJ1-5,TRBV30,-,TGTGCCTGGAGTGGGCAGGGAAGGCAGCCCCAGCATTTT,CAWSGQGRQPQHF
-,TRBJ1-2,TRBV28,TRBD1,TGTGCCAGCAGCGGACAGGGGGTTTACTATGGCTACACCTTC,CASSGQGVYYGYTF
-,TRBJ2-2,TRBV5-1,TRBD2,TGCGCCAGCAGCTCCCTGAGCGGGAGGGGTAACACCGGGGAGCTGTTTTTT,CASSSLSGRGNTGELFF
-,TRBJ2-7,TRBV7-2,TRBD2,TGTGCCAGCAGCTTAAGTGTAGCGGCGGGAGGGGCCGAGCAGTACTTC,CASSLSVAAGGAEQYF
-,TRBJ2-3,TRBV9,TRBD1,TGTGCCAGCAGCCTTGGACAGGTTACAGATACGCAGTATTTT,CASSLGQVTDTQYF
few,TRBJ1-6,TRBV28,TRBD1,TGTGCCAGCAGGAGACCGGGACAGCTAAATTCACCCCTCCACTTT,CASRRPGQLNSPLHF
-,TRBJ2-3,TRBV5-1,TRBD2,TGCGCCAGCAGTCAGAGCGGGATTGTATCAGATACGCAGTATTTT,CASSQSGIVSDTQYF
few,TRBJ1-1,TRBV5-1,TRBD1,TGCGCCAGCAGCACGACAGGGGGATGGACTGAAGCTTTCTTT,CASSTTGGWTEAFF
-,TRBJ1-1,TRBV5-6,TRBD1,TGTGCCAGCAGCGTAACGGGACAGGGGATTTCTGAAGCTTTCTTT,CASSVTGQGISEAFF
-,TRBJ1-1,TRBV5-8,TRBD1,TGTGCCAGCAGCGTGACAGGGAGCACTGAAGCTTTCTTT,CASSVTGSTEAFF